This T cell receptor (beta chain) is from a study of long-term antiretroviral therapy in people with HIV. The CDR3 covers 16 residues. Study results and limitations: Against controls, HIV repertoires showed narrower ranges of CDR3 length.

They ran version v3.0 of the immunoSEQ assay at survey level. Only in-frame clones appear in the TCRdb table, and some are missing; sequencing was by immunoSEQ multiplex PCR. The data hold over 30,000 clones, with roughly 77% observed a single time. Details on this clone: Its specificity is not known.

The rearrangement links TRBV21-1 to TRBJ2-7; TRBD1 is the table's D call and was not checked against the DNA. TRBV21-1 represents a pseudogene. Sample: unsorted PBMCs, taken 1.9 years after starting antiretroviral therapy. The sequence came from a man between 18 and 29 years old with HIV. In DNA form, the CDR3 reads TGTGCCAGCAGCAGAACTCAGGGCTCCCCGTCCTACGAGCAGTACGTC. Translated, it gives CASSRTQGSPSYEQYV.